This TCR beta chain appears in the sequencing data of a study of T cells in localized non-small cell lung cancer. Clones were sequenced by immunoSEQ multiplex PCR, and TCRdb holds only the in-frame ones, with some missing. The data show 20,000 to 30,000 clones, more than 65% seen once. This clone showed up just a few times. Germline CDR1 is MNHNS and CDR2 is SASEGT. This CDR3 contains 14 residues. V gave up 1 base and J gave up 2 bases, with 9 bases separating them. This clonotype was sampled from a man aged 40 to 70 with stage III squamous cell lung carcinoma. The chain links TRBV6-1 to TRBJ2-7; weak D call: TRBD2 (6 bases). The source was peripheral blood, collected before any cancer treatment. Here the CDR3 DNA reads TGTGCCAGCAGTGAAGTAGCGGTTACCTACGAGCAGTACTTC. Protein product: CASSEVAVTYEQYF.